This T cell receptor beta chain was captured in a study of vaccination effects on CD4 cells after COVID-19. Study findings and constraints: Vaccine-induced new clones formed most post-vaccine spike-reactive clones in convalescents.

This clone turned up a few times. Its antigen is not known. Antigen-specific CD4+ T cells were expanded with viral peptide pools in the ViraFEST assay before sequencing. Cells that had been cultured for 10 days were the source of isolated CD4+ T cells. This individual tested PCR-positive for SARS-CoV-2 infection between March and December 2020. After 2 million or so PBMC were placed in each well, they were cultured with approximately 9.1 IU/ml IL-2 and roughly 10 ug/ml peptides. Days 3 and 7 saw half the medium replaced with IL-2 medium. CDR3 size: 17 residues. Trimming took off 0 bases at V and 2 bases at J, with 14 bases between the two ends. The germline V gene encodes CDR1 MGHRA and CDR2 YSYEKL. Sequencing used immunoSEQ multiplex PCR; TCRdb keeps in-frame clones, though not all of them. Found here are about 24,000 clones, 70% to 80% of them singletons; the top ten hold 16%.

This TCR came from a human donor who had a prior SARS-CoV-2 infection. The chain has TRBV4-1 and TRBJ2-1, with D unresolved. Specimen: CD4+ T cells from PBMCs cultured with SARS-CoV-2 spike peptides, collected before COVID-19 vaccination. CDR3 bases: TGCGCCAGCAGCCAAGAGGTTGGACGGCCGACCTACAATGAGCAGTTCTTC. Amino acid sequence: CASSQEVGRPTYNEQFF.